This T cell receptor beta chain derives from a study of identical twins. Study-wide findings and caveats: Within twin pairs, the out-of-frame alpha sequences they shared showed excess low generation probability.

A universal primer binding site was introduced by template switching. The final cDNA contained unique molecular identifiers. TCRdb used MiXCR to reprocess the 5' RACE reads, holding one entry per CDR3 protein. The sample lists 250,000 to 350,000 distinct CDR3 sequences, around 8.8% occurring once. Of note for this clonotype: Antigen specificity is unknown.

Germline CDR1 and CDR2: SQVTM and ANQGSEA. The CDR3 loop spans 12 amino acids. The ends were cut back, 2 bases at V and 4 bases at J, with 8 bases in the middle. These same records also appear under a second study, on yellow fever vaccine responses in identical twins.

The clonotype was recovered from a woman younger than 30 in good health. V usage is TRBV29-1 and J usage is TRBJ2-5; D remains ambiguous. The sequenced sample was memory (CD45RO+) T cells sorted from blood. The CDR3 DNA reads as TGCAGCGTTGAATGGGTGGGAGAGACCCAGTACTTC. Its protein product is CSVEWVGETQYF.